This T cell receptor (beta chain) stems from a study of T cell repertoires in cytomegalovirus infection. Study in general: Use of recently identified HLA-C-restricted and well-studied HLA-B-restricted CMV epitopes was part of the study.

A word on this clonotype: Its antigen remains unknown.

The CDR3 loop spans 16 amino acids. The trim removed 8 bases at V and 3 bases at J, leaving 15 bases unmatched. In germline, CDR1 is SNHLY, CDR2 FYNNEI. The study, taken as a whole, reports: The study identified carriers of CMV plus the relevant HLA from cumulative public TCR beta family frequency. The ex vivo response showed dominance by HLA-C-restricted CMV-specific TCR beta clonotypes.

Using its own MiXCR run on the reads, TCRdb lists one record per CDR3 protein. The repertoire holds some 900,000 distinct CDR3 sequences, approximately 32% seen once, with around 12% in the top ten. This chain connects TRBV2 to TRBJ1-1, with 7 bases aligning to TRBD1. Source: cultured CD8+ T cells from PBMCs, taken from culture after CMV antigen stimulation. The receptor's source is a human donor in good health (CMV status not recorded). Some clones in this sample may be carry-over from other donors' samples. The CDR3 region has the DNA TGTGCCAGCGATGGTGTCCCGACAGGGCAGTACACTGAAGCTTTCTTT. Translation gives CASDGVPTGQYTEAFF.